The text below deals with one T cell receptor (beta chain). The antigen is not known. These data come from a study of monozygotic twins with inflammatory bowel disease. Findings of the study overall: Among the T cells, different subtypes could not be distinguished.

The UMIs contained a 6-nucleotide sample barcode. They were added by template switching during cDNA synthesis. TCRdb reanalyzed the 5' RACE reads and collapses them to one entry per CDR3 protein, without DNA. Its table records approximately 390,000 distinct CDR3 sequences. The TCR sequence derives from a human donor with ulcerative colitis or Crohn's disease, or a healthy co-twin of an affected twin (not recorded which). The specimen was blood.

The CDR3 loop is CASTEGARRYGYTF. The chain is built from TRBV6-2 or TRBV6-3 and TRBJ1-2; with no DNA, the TCRdb D assignment of TRBD1 cannot be verified. This CDR3 comprises 14 residues. CDR1 MNHEY and CDR2 SVGEGT come from the germline V gene.